This T cell receptor beta chain appears in the sequencing data of a study of shared clonotypes between healthy human individuals. Study outcomes and limitations: Donor scarcity curtailed the genetic and exposure-history diversity represented herein. Naive subsets generally exceeded memory subsets in estimated richness.

CD8 cells regarded as naive lacked CD45RO, were positively chosen for CCR7, and omitted terminally differentiated effector memory CD45RA+ cells. The donors, healthy adults who were HIV-negative, had experienced no recent acute infections or vaccinations. Details on this clone: The antigen remains undetermined.

The V end lost 4 bases, the J end lost 7 bases, and 13 bases lay between the germline ends. This CDR3 is 13 amino acids long. CDR1 and CDR2 from the germline V gene are WSHSY and SAAADI. Each subset's genomic DNA was shared equally among a number of immunoSEQ plates. The protocol was immunoSEQ multiplex PCR, while the TCRdb copy is restricted to in-frame clones and leaves out a portion. The sample records roughly 2 million clones, about 95% being singletons. The V and J genes are TRBV10-2 and TRBJ1-1; possible D gene TRBD1, 5 bases. This clonotype was sampled from a man younger than 30 in good health. Sequencing was performed on naive CD8+ T cells sorted from blood. This CDR3 reads CASSGQGPVEAFF. The CDR3 DNA follows: TGCGCCAGCAGTGGGCAGGGCCCCGTTGAAGCTTTCTTT.